These 16 T cell receptor beta chains came from one sample sequenced in a study of shared clonotypes between healthy human individuals. Method: immunoSEQ multiplex PCR; TCRdb's copy keeps in-frame clones and lacks some. The repertoire consists of about 640,000 clones, with less than 80% occurring once and the leading ten covering about 1.8%. Sequencing used memory CD4+ T cells sorted from blood. Subset indicated: CD45RA-negative fraction. The source of these receptors is a woman in her twenties or thirties in good health.

This clone was observed once. At one end, the junction sequence differs from germline, possibly due to a read error. The V and J genes are TRBV11-2 and TRBJ1-1; D unclear. There are 11 residues in the CDR3. Looked up from germline, CDR1 is SGHAT and CDR2 is FQNNGV. The CDR3 DNA is TGTGCCAGCAACTTAATTACTGAAGCTTTCTTT. As protein: CASNLITEAFF.

The CDR3 region has the DNA TGTGCCAGCAGTTTATCATATAGAACCCAGTACTTC. This codes for CASSLSYRTQYF. The chain employs TRBV28 and TRBJ2-5; D gene uncertain. The CDR3 is 12 amino acids. V was trimmed by 1 base and J by 8 bases, leaving 8 bases between them. Germline CDR1 MDHEN, CDR2 SYDVKM. Supplemented by reference TRBV28 and TRBJ2-5, the full variable domain reads DVKVTQSSRYLVKRTGEKVFLECVQDMDHENMFWYRQDPGLGLRLIYFSYDVKMKEKGDIPEGYSVSREKKERFSLILESASTNQTSMYLCASSLSYRTQYFGPGTRLLVL.

The chain combines TRBV7-2 with TRBJ2-1; D is unresolved. Germline V gene lookup returns CDR1 SGHTA and CDR2 FQGNSA. Trimming left V 6 bases short and J 3 bases short, with 12 bases between. This CDR3 contains 14 residues. The CDR3 spells CASSPARIYNEQFF. CDR3 in DNA: TGTGCCAGCAGTCCCGCTCGGATCTACAATGAGCAGTTCTTC.

The chain employs TRBV19 and TRBJ1-2, with D hard to call. The CDR3 loop spans 15 amino acids. CDR1 LNHDA and CDR2 SQIVND come from the germline V gene (reference sequence). V dropped 6 bases and J dropped 5 bases, with 19 bases sitting between them. CDR3 nucleotide sequence: TGTGCCAGTAGCCATGCCGCGGGAAATAGGTATGGCTACACCTTC. This encodes CASSHAAGNRYGYTF. The complete variable domain, with remaining parts taken from reference TRBV19 and TRBJ1-2, reads DGGITQSPKYLFRKEGQNVTLSCEQNLNHDAMYWYRQDPGQGLRLIYYSQIVNDFQKGDIAEGYSVSREKKESFPLTVTSAQKNPTAFYLCASSHAAGNRYGYTFGSGTRLTVV.

This chain uses TRBV6-1 with TRBJ2-7, with 7 bases lining up with TRBD1. V lost 3 bases and J lost 6; bases outside the gene matches: 5. The germline CDR1 and CDR2 sequences are MNHNS and SASEGT. This CDR3 has 13 amino acids. This chain's CDR3 is CASSESGQPEQYF. The CDR3 region has the DNA TGTGCCAGCAGTGAGTCGGGACAGCCCGAGCAGTACTTC.

The rearrangement links TRBV14 to TRBJ2-1, with 16 bases identical to TRBD2. Germline assignment: CDR1 SGHDN and CDR2 FVKESK. J gave up 15 bases and V 5 bases, and 7 bases lay outside the gene matches. This CDR3 has 14 residues. The CDR3 DNA reads as TGTGCCAGCAGCACGGGACTAGCGGGGGGGTGGTGGTTCTTC. This sequence encodes CASSTGLAGGWWFF.

CDR3: CASSQDSGEQFF. DNA for the CDR3: TGTGCCAGCAGCCAAGATTCGGGGGAGCAGTTCTTC. The gene calls are TRBV14 and TRBJ2-1; perhaps TRBD2 as D (5 bases). CDR3 length: 12 amino acids. Per germline, CDR1 SGHDN and CDR2 FVKESK. V lost 0 bases and J 10 bases, leaving 7 bases between the germline ends.

The chain employs TRBV5-1 and TRBJ2-7, with TRBD1 matching 8 bases. V shed 6 bases, J shed 4 bases, and the junction held 6 bases outside the gene matches. The CDR3 contains 13 residues. Germline V gene sequence: CDR1 SGHRS, CDR2 YFSETQ. The CDR3 DNA follows: TGCGCCAGCACACAGGGGGACGCTTACGAGCAGTACTTC. This codes for CASTQGDAYEQYF.

This chain links TRBV28 with TRBJ1-2; 8 bases map to TRBD1. This CDR3 comprises 17 residues. Trimming at V came to 2 bases and at J to 0 bases, leaving 8 bases not matched to a gene. Germline V gene data show CDR1 as MDHEN and CDR2 as SYDVKM. In nucleotides, the CDR3 is TGTGCCAGCAGTTTACTCGGGACAGGTGGCCCTAACTATGGCTACACCTTC. It codes for CASSLLGTGGPNYGYTF.

The CDR3 sequence is CASSPTRVAGTYEQYF. CDR3 coding DNA: TGTGCCAGCAGTCCAACGCGAGTAGCGGGGACCTACGAGCAGTACTTC. The rearrangement links TRBV25-1 to TRBJ2-7; 8 bases agree with TRBD2. From germline, CDR1 is MGHDK and CDR2 SYGVNS. CDR3 length: 16 residues. The V segment lost 5 bases and the J segment 2 bases; nucleotides outside the gene matches: 11.

This clone has only a few counts. This CDR3 is also generated by other DNA sequences in the sample. This sequence joins TRBV5-1 and TRBJ2-2, with 7 bases lining up with TRBD1. The CDR3 has 15 residues. The germline V gene encodes CDR1 SGHRS and CDR2 YFSETQ. V lost 2 bases to trimming and J lost 3 bases; unmatched junction nucleotides: 4. The CDR3: CASSFGDRDTGELFF. The CDR3 DNA reads as TGCGCCAGCAGCTTTGGCGACAGGGACACCGGGGAGCTGTTTTTT.

This clone was counted between two and nine times. This chain uses TRBV7-6 with TRBJ2-2, with 13 bases that match TRBD2. The CDR3 extends over 16 amino acids. Trimming took 2 bases from V and 5 from J; bases not matched to a gene: 2. In germline, CDR1 is SGHVS, CDR2 FNYEAQ. CDR3 nucleotides: TGTGCCAGCAGCTTAAGGACTAGCGGGGGTACCGGGGAGCTGTTTTTT. As protein: CASSLRTSGGTGELFF.

Many counts were recorded for this clone. The chain uses TRBV4-1 and TRBJ1-1, with 11 bases matching TRBD1. CDR3 length equals 17 residues. CDR1 is MGHRA, CDR2 YSYEKL, per germline. With V trimmed by 0 bases and J by 10 bases, 13 bases remained unmatched. The DNA for the CDR3 is TGCGCCAGCAGCCAAGATCCCCGGGACAGGGGGAACTCAGGAGCTTTCTTT. It translates to CASSQDPRDRGNSGAFF.

J is TRBJ2-2 and V is TRBV6-6; 7 bases are shared with TRBD2. J lost 6 bases, V lost 10 bases, and 8 bases had no gene match. The CDR3 has 13 amino acids. Germline lookup yields CDR1 MNHNY and CDR2 SVGAGI (reference sequence). CDR3 loop: CATLKRGAGELFF. CDR3 DNA sequence: TGTGCCACTCTTAAGCGGGGAGCCGGGGAGCTGTTTTTT.

The chain is built from TRBV27 and TRBJ2-5, with D perhaps being TRBD1 or TRBD2 (5 bases each). Trimming took 3 bases from V and 5 from J, leaving 19 bases between them. This CDR3 has 16 amino acids. Germline CDR1 reads MNHEY; CDR2 reads SMNVEV (reference sequence). The CDR3 is CASSFLGDGPRETQYF. The DNA for the CDR3 is TGTGCCAGCAGTTTCTTGGGGGACGGTCCTCGGGAGACCCAGTACTTC.

This clone has a single count. This chain links TRBV9 with TRBJ2-1; possibly TRBD1 for D (5 bases). V was shortened by 0 bases and J by 6 bases, with 13 bases between the two germline ends. CDR3 length equals 15 residues. The germline gives CDR1 SGDLS, CDR2 YYNGEE. The CDR3 sequence is CASSVGLGAFNEQFF. In nucleotides, the CDR3 is TGTGCCAGCAGCGTAGGTCTAGGGGCCTTCAATGAGCAGTTCTTC.